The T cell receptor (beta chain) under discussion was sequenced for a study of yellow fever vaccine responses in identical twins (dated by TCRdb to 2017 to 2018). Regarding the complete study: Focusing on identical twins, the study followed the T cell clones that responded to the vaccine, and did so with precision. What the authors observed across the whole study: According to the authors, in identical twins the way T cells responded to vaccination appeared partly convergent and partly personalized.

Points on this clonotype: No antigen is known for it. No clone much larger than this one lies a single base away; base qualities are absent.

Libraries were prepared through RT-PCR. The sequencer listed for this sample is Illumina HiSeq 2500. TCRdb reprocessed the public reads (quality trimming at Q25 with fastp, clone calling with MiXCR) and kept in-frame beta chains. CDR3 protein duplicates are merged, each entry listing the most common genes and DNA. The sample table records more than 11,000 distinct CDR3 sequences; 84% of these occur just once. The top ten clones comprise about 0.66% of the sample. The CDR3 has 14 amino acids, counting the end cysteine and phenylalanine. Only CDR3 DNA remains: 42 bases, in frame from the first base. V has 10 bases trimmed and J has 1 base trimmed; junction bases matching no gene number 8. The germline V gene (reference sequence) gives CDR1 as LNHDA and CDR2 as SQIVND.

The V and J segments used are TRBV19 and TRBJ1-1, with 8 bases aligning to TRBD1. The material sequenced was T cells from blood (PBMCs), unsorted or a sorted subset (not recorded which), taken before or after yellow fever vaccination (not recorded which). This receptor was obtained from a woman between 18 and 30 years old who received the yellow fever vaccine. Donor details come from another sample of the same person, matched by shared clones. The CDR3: CATQDRGRNTEAFF. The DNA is TGTGCCACCCAAGACAGGGGAAGGAACACTGAAGCTTTCTTT.